Below are 30 T cell receptor beta chains sequenced from a single sample in a study of cytomegalovirus exposure and HLA in healthy donors. The PCR ran on 60 Vbeta and 13 Jbeta primers. The table came from immunoSEQ multiplex PCR; TCRdb's copy has only in-frame clones and leaves some out. The data show approximately 180,000 clones, with roughly 80% seen just once and 1.5% to 2% held by the top ten. Material: PBMCs. The source of these receptors is a woman younger than 30 in good health and CMV-seronegative.

This clone was found once. This chain uses TRBV21-1 with TRBJ2-1; the DNA was not compared with TRBD2, the D call given in the table. TRBV21-1 counts as a pseudogene. The CDR3 totals 16 residues. In DNA form, the CDR3 reads TGTGCCAGCAGCAAAGTTTTACTAGCGGGAGCAAATGAGCAGTTCTTC. It is translated as CASSKVLLAGANEQFF.

The rearrangement links TRBV19 to TRBJ2-7, with D unresolved. The CDR3 covers 14 residues. Germline assignment: CDR1 LNHDA and CDR2 SQIVND (reference sequence). The germline V and J ends were trimmed by 1 base and 5 bases, with 12 bases remaining between them. The CDR3 reads CASSIGSPTHEQYF. CDR3 in DNA: TGTGCCAGTAGTATAGGGAGTCCGACCCACGAGCAGTACTTC.

The gene calls are TRBV19 and TRBJ1-1, with 7 bases aligning to TRBD1. The J segment lost 7 bases and the V segment lost 5 bases, leaving 7 bases of the junction unmatched. This CDR3 comprises 13 residues. Germline V gene data show CDR1 as LNHDA and CDR2 as SQIVND (reference sequence). The CDR3: CASSPPTGLEAFF. CDR3 sequence (DNA): TGTGCCAGTAGTCCTCCGACAGGGCTTGAAGCTTTCTTT.

The rearrangement links TRBV21-1 to TRBJ1-1. TRBV21-1 is a recognized pseudogene. The CDR3 totals 14 residues. DNA for the CDR3: TGTGCCAGCAGCAATATACCCCGGGACACTGAAGCTTTCTTT. This sequence encodes CASSNIPRDTEAFF.

The rearrangement uses TRBV7-2 and TRBJ2-6, with 9 bases that match TRBD2. The CDR3 covers 14 residues. The germline gives CDR1 SGHTA, CDR2 FQGNSA. V lost 9 bases, J lost 2 bases, and 2 bases stayed unmatched. As DNA, the CDR3 is TGTGCCAGATTAGCGGGAGCTGGGGCCAACGTCCTGACTTTC. Its protein is CARLAGAGANVLTF. Full variable domain (rest looked up from reference TRBV7-2 and TRBJ2-6): GAGVSQSPSNKVTEKGKDVELRCDPISGHTALYWYRQSLGQGLEFLIYFQGNSAPDKSGLPSDRFSAERTGGSVSTLTIQRTQQEDSAVYLCARLAGAGANVLTFGAGSRLTVL.

Here the CDR3 DNA reads TGTGCCAGCAGTTCCAACCGGGACACCGGAGAAGCTTTCTTT. It is translated as CASSSNRDTGEAFF. The chain is built from TRBV28 and TRBJ1-1; D possibly corresponds to TRBD1 (6 bases). The V gene lost 4 bases and the J gene lost 8 bases, with 17 bases spanning the gap. The CDR3 is 14 residues long. CDR1 and CDR2 from the germline V gene are MDHEN and SYDVKM. The whole variable domain, remainder taken from reference TRBV28 and TRBJ1-1, is DVKVTQSSRYLVKRTGEKVFLECVQDMDHENMFWYRQDPGLGLRLIYFSYDVKMKEKGDIPEGYSVSREKKERFSLILESASTNQTSMYLCASSSNRDTGEAFFGQGTRLTVV.

This chain connects TRBV28 to TRBJ1-1; D is undetermined. CDR3 size: 13 residues. The germline V gene encodes CDR1 MDHEN and CDR2 SYDVKM. Trimming stripped 6 bases from V and 4 bases from J, with 12 bases between. The CDR3 spells CASSPPWSTEAFF. CDR3 nucleotide sequence: TGTGCCAGCAGCCCACCTTGGAGCACTGAAGCTTTCTTT.

This clone was picked up one time. The rearrangement links TRBV28 to TRBJ1-6; D is possibly TRBD1 (6 bases). The V end lost 4 bases, the J end lost 0 bases, and 22 bases lay between the germline ends. CDR3 length: 20 residues. Germline lookup yields CDR1 MDHEN and CDR2 SYDVKM. For the CDR3, the DNA is TGTGCCAGCAGTTACCCTCGGGGCAAGGGGGTCAGCTCCTATAATTCACCCCTCCACTTT. Translated, it gives CASSYPRGKGVSSYNSPLHF.

The chain couples TRBV13 to TRBJ2-3, with 7 bases that match TRBD2. The germline gives CDR1 PRHDT, CDR2 FYEKMQ (reference sequence). The V segment lost 5 bases and the J segment 3 bases; nucleotides outside the gene matches: 11. CDR3 size: 16 residues. The chain's CDR3 is CASSQGRGLATDTQYF. CDR3 in DNA: TGTGCCAGCAGCCAAGGGAGGGGCCTCGCGACAGATACGCAGTATTTT.

This clone turned up a few times. DNA of the CDR3: TGCGCCAGCAGCCAAGGACCCGCGGGAGGGAGCACAGATACGCAGTATTTT. Translation gives CASSQGPAGGSTDTQYF. The chain links TRBV4-1 to TRBJ2-3, with TRBD2 identical over 9 bases. This CDR3 has 17 amino acids. Per germline, CDR1 MGHRA and CDR2 YSYEKL. The V gene end was trimmed by 1 base and the J gene end by 0 bases; junction bases not matched to a gene: 5.

This rearrangement joins TRBV19 to TRBJ2-7; TRBD2 matches 9 bases. Germline CDR1 reads LNHDA; CDR2 reads SQIVND (reference sequence). V lost 6 bases and J lost 8; bases outside the gene matches: 8. The length of the CDR3 is 13 residues. The CDR3, as DNA: TGTGCCAGTAGGGCGGGAGGGCCGGACCAGCAGTACTTC. Encoded protein: CASRAGGPDQQYF.

This rearrangement joins TRBV7-9 to TRBJ2-7; the match to TRBD1 covers 9 bases. The CDR3 consists of 15 residues. Germline loops: CDR1 SEHNR, CDR2 FQNEAQ (reference sequence). DNA for the CDR3: TGTTCCAGCAGCTTTACAGGGGGCACCGTCTACGAGCAGTACGTC. This translates into CSSSFTGGTVYEQYV.

The V gene is TRBV5-4, the J gene TRBJ1-1; no clear D gene. CDR3 length: 18 amino acids. Trimming took 1 base from V and 5 from J, leaving 24 bases between them. CDR1 is SGHNT and CDR2 is YYREEE in the germline V gene (reference sequence). Here the CDR3 reads CASSLPRAGLVGGTEAFF. The CDR3 coding sequence is TGTGCCAGCAGCTTGCCCCGGGCGGGCTTGGTTGGTGGAACTGAAGCTTTCTTT.

As DNA, the CDR3 is TGTGCCAGCAGTCCAATAAGACAGGGGAGGAATGGCTACACCTTC. Its protein is CASSPIRQGRNGYTF. The chain employs TRBV28 and TRBJ1-2; 8 positions match TRBD1. The V segment lost 5 bases and the J segment 6 bases; nucleotides outside the gene matches: 11. This CDR3 has 15 residues. In germline, CDR1 is MDHEN, CDR2 SYDVKM.

V and J are TRBV4-3 and TRBJ1-4; D not resolved. The V end was cut by 2 bases, the J end by 2 bases, with 9 bases between. Germline CDR1 is LGHNA and CDR2 is YSLEER. The CDR3 loop spans 15 amino acids. The CDR3 here is CASSQSQATNEKLFF. CDR3 bases: TGCGCCAGCAGCCAAAGTCAGGCGACTAATGAAAAACTGTTTTTT.

This sequence joins TRBV28 and TRBJ2-7, with D maybe TRBD1 (5 bases). Germline V lookup: CDR1 MDHEN, CDR2 SYDVKM. With 2 bases removed from V and 0 bases from J, the gap between germline ends came to 17 bases. The CDR3 loop spans 17 amino acids. For the CDR3, the DNA is TGTGCCAGCAGTTTACGTCCCCGAGACAGACGCTCCTACGAGCAGTACTTC. This gives the protein CASSLRPRDRRSYEQYF.

The genes are TRBV27 and TRBJ2-5, with TRBD2 matching 8 bases. With V trimmed by 5 bases and J by 5 bases, 16 bases remained unmatched. This CDR3 region has 17 residues. Germline lookup yields CDR1 MNHEY and CDR2 SMNVEV (reference sequence). CDR3 DNA: TGTGCCAGCAGTCCCCGGGAATATCTAGCGGGCGGGGAGACCCAGTACTTC. Its protein product is CASSPREYLAGGETQYF.

The CDR3: CASSEALRGLNTEAFF. Here the CDR3 DNA reads TGTGCCAGCAGTGAAGCGCTTCGGGGGTTGAACACTGAAGCTTTCTTT. V usage is TRBV2 and J usage is TRBJ1-1, with D tentatively TRBD1 (5 bases). V lost 0 bases and J 0 bases, leaving 11 bases between the germline ends. The CDR3 totals 16 residues. CDR1 and CDR2 from the germline V gene are SNHLY and FYNNEI.

This chain joins TRBV2 and TRBJ2-3; 8 nucleotides line up with TRBD1. V lost 2 bases, J lost 1 base, and 2 bases stayed unmatched. The CDR3 length is 15 residues. CDR1 and CDR2 from the germline V gene are SNHLY and FYNNEI. The CDR3 DNA sequence: TGTGCCAGCAGTGAACAGGGGGCGGGCACAGATACGCAGTATTTT. Its protein is CASSEQGAGTDTQYF.

This chain joins TRBV2 and TRBJ1-4; 8 bases agree with TRBD1. Trimming cost V 8 bases and J 5 bases; bases outside gene matches: 13. The CDR3 covers 16 residues. CDR1 SNHLY and CDR2 FYNNEI come from the germline V gene. The CDR3 is CASDQEDRAKNEKLFF. The CDR3 DNA reads TGTGCCAGCGATCAGGAGGACAGGGCGAAAAATGAAAAACTGTTTTTT. Full variable domain (missing parts from reference TRBV2 and TRBJ1-4): EPEVTQTPSHQVTQMGQEVILRCVPISNHLYFYWYRQILGQKVEFLVSFYNNEISEKSEIFDDQFSVERPDGSNFTLKIRSTKLEDSAMYFCASDQEDRAKNEKLFFGSGTQLSVL.

This clone was detected only a few times. J is TRBJ2-5 and V is TRBV7-9; D may be TRBD1 (6 bases). Germline V gives CDR1 SEHNR, CDR2 FQNEAQ (reference sequence). CDR3 length equals 14 residues. Deletions cut 3 bases from V and 5 bases from J, with 13 bases between. The CDR3 loop reads CASSFGGGAETQYF. The CDR3, as DNA: TGTGCCAGCAGCTTTGGTGGGGGCGCGGAGACCCAGTACTTC.

This clone was seen only once. The genes are TRBV28 and TRBJ2-7; 9 bases agree with TRBD1. The junction had 7 bases not matched to a gene; V was cut back by 5 bases and J by 2 bases. CDR1 and CDR2 (germline): MDHEN, SYDVKM. The CDR3 spans 15 residues. CDR3 in amino acids: CASSTTGGAPYEQYF. CDR3 DNA: TGTGCCAGCAGTACTACAGGGGGCGCCCCCTACGAGCAGTACTTC.

This chain connects TRBV7-9 to TRBJ2-5; 12 nucleotides align to TRBD1. This CDR3 spans 19 amino acids. The germline gives CDR1 SEHNR, CDR2 FQNEAQ (reference sequence). V shed 5 bases and J 5 bases; nucleotides not matched to a gene: 18. The CDR3 region is CASSETPGTGGQSQETQYF. The CDR3 DNA is TGTGCCAGCAGCGAAACCCCCGGGACAGGGGGCCAAAGTCAGGAGACCCAGTACTTC.

For this clone: The identical CDR3 is also encoded by other nucleotide sequences in the sample. The genes are TRBV6-1 and TRBJ1-1; tentatively, D is TRBD1 (6 bases). Germline-derived CDR1 and CDR2 are MNHNS and SASEGT. CDR3 length: 13 residues. Trimming cost V 6 bases and J 0 bases, with 8 bases left between them. The CDR3 nucleotides read TGTGCCAGCAGAGGGGACATGAACACTGAAGCTTTCTTT. It yields the protein CASRGDMNTEAFF.

The chain employs TRBV5-4 and TRBJ2-7, with TRBD1 matching over 9 bases. Germline V gives CDR1 SGHNT, CDR2 YYREEE (reference sequence). The CDR3 is 13 residues long. V shed 6 bases and J 2 bases; nucleotides not matched to a gene: 3. CDR3 loop: CASTGDRAYEQYV. In DNA, the CDR3 is TGTGCCAGCACTGGGGACAGGGCCTACGAGCAGTACGTC.

This clone occurred a few times. V gene TRBV10-1 combines with J gene TRBJ1-1; 7 bases are a match to TRBD1. Germline trimming cut 5 bases from V and 10 bases from J; bases unmatched to any gene: 16. Looked up from germline, CDR1 is WNHNN and CDR2 is SYGVQD (reference sequence). The CDR3 has 15 residues. Here the CDR3 reads CASSPAGTAVLRAFF. The CDR3 DNA follows: TGCGCCAGCAGTCCTGCCGGGACAGCCGTACTAAGAGCTTTCTTT.

As concerns this clone: Mismatch with germline at one junction end may stem from a read error. The rearrangement uses TRBV2 and TRBJ1-1; D gene ambiguous. The CDR3 consists of 16 residues. Per the germline V gene, CDR1 is SNHLY and CDR2 is FYNNEI. CDR3 nucleotides: TGTGCCAGCAGCGAAGACCAGACACGGGAGAACACTGAAGCTTTCTTT. Translation gives CASSEDQTRENTEAFF.

The chain recombines TRBV30 with TRBJ1-2; 12 bases align to TRBD1. Germline CDR1 is GTSNPN and CDR2 is SVGIG (reference sequence). The CDR3 sequence is 12 residues long. The junction had 3 bases not matched to a gene; V was cut back by 5 bases and J by 8 bases. The CDR3: CAWGDRGRGYTF. The CDR3 nucleotides are TGTGCCTGGGGGGACAGGGGGCGCGGCTACACCTTC.

The chain links TRBV5-4 to TRBJ2-3; 12 positions agree with TRBD2. V lost 4 bases and J lost 2; bases outside the gene matches: 11. The CDR3 has 18 amino acids. Germline CDR1 SGHNT, CDR2 YYREEE (reference sequence). The CDR3 loop reads CASSLTSGRRQTTDTQYF. In nucleotides, the CDR3 is TGTGCCAGCAGCCTAACTAGCGGGAGGCGCCAGACCACAGATACGCAGTATTTT. The entire variable domain, with the rest obtained from reference TRBV5-4 and TRBJ2-3, is as follows: ETGVTQSPTHLIKTRGQQVTLRCSSQSGHNTVSWYQQALGQGPQFIFQYYREEENGRGNFPPRFSGLQFPNYSSELNVNALELDDSALYLCASSLTSGRRQTTDTQYFGPGTRLTVL.

V usage is TRBV25-1 and J usage is TRBJ2-5; TRBD2 agrees at 13 bases. Looked up from germline, CDR1 is MGHDK and CDR2 is SYGVNS. CDR3 size: 16 residues. The trim removed 4 bases at V and 2 bases at J, leaving 4 bases unmatched. CDR3 coding DNA: TGTGCCAGCAGTGGAGGGGGACTAGCGGGGCAAGAGACCCAGTACTTC. The encoded protein is CASSGGGLAGQETQYF. Looking up the rest from reference TRBV25-1 and TRBJ2-5 gives the full variable domain: EADIYQTPRYLVIGTGKKITLECSQTMGHDKMYWYQQDPGMELHLIHYSYGVNSTEKGDLSSESTVSRIRTEHFPLTLESARPSHTSQYLCASSGGGLAGQETQYFGPGTRLLVL.